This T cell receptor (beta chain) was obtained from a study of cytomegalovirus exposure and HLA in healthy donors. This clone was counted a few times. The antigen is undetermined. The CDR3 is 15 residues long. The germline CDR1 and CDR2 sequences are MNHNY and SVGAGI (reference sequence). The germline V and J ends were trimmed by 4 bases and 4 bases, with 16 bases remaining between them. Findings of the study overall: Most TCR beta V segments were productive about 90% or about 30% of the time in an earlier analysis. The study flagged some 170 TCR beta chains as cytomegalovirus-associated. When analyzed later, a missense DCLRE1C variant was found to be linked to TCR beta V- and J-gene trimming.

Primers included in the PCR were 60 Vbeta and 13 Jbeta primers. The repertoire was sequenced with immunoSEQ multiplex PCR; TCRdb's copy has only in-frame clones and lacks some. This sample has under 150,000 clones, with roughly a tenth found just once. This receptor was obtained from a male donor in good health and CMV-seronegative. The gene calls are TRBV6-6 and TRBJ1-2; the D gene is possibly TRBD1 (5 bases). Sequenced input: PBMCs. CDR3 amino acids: CASSSQGMVSYGYTF. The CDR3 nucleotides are TGTGCCAGCAGTTCCCAGGGTATGGTGAGCTATGGCTACACCTTC.